Listed here are 14 T cell receptor beta chains from one sample, sequenced in a study of early T cells in non-severe SARS-CoV-2 infection. Via MiXCR, TCRdb re-called the 5' RACE reads, giving one row per CDR3 protein. This table has about 50,000 distinct CDR3 sequences, less than 9.5% appearing once. The sequencing used whole blood, collected at baseline. The receptors stem from an adult who was a healthcare worker with PCR-confirmed SARS-CoV-2 infection or an uninfected control (not recorded which).

This clonotype occurred a few times. The chain carries TRBV18 and TRBJ2-3; perhaps TRBD1 as D (6 bases). The CDR3 is 17 residues long. Trimming left V 3 bases short and J 0 bases short, with 16 bases between. The germline V gene encodes CDR1 KGHSH and CDR2 LQKENI. The DNA of the CDR3 is TGTGCCAGCTCACCCAGGATAGCAGGGACAAGCACAGATACGCAGTATTTT. Translation: CASSPRIAGTSTDTQYF.

This clonotype occurred a few times. V is TRBV4-3 and J is TRBJ2-3; TRBD2 is a possible D gene (5 bases). Germline-derived CDR1 and CDR2 are LGHNA and YSLEER. The CDR3 runs to 16 residues. Trimming cost V 4 bases and J 0 bases, with 14 bases left between them. The CDR3 is CASSPRTQPSTDTQYF. Here the CDR3 DNA reads TGCGCCAGCAGCCCGCGGACTCAACCTAGCACAGATACGCAGTATTTT.

This clonotype was seen repeatedly, ten times or more. The chain uses TRBV12-3 or TRBV12-4 and TRBJ1-1; TRBD1 matches at 7 bases. The CDR3 has 13 residues. V lost 1 base to trimming and J lost 6 bases; unmatched junction nucleotides: 2. The CDR3 DNA reads TGTGCCAGCAGTTTAGAGGGGGCGCCTGAAGCTTTCTTT. Translation gives CASSLEGAPEAFF.

The chain has TRBV6-6 and TRBJ1-3; D not resolved. The CDR3 length is 13 residues. The germline V gene has CDR1 MNHNY and CDR2 SVGAGI (reference sequence). V was clipped by 8 bases and J by 0 bases, with 8 bases between them. The CDR3 coding sequence is TGTGCCAGCGAGGAGGGCTCTGGAAACACCATATATTTT. Translated, it gives CASEEGSGNTIYF.

This chain uses TRBV6-6 with TRBJ1-1; possible D gene TRBD1, 5 bases. V was clipped by 4 bases and J by 2 bases, with 8 bases between them. Germline CDR1 is MNHNY and CDR2 is SVGAGI (reference sequence). This CDR3 comprises 13 residues. The CDR3 reads CASSSGGNTEAFF. In DNA, the CDR3 is TGTGCCAGCAGTTCCGGGGGAAACACTGAAGCTTTCTTT.

This clonotype was seen many times. The chain has TRBV3-1 and TRBJ2-7; D call uncertain. This CDR3 is 12 amino acids long. Germline loops: CDR1 LGHDT, CDR2 YNNKEL (reference sequence). Trimming shortened V by 1 base and J by 6 bases, and 7 bases separated the two germline ends. CDR3 loop: CASSQVTSEQYF. CDR3 nucleotides: TGTGCCAGCAGCCAAGTGACGAGCGAGCAGTACTTC.

The chain employs TRBV6-5 and TRBJ1-6; a possible D gene is TRBD1 (5 bases). Per the germline V gene, CDR1 is MNHEY and CDR2 is SVGAGI. CDR3 length: 13 residues. Trimming removed 11 bases at V and 0 bases at J, with 8 bases between. CDR3 protein: CAAGASYNSPLHF. CDR3 coding DNA: TGTGCCGCCGGGGCCTCCTATAATTCACCCCTCCACTTT.

The gene calls are TRBV5-1 and TRBJ1-2; no reliable D call. Per germline, CDR1 SGHRS and CDR2 YFSETQ. The CDR3 consists of 15 residues. The germline V and J ends were trimmed by 6 bases and 8 bases, with 23 bases remaining between them. The CDR3, as DNA: TGCGCCAGCACCCAAACGGACGGACCTACTATGGGCTACACCTTC. It codes for CASTQTDGPTMGYTF.

This clonotype has at least ten counts. V and J are TRBV7-3 and TRBJ2-1; D is possibly TRBD2 (6 bases). CDR1 is SGHTA, CDR2 FQGTGA, per germline. The CDR3 is 14 amino acids. V lost 3 bases to trimming and J lost 9 bases, with 15 bases between them. Here the CDR3 reads CASSFDAFGGEQFF. CDR3 DNA: TGTGCCAGCAGCTTCGACGCGTTCGGGGGTGAGCAGTTCTTC. The full variable domain, completed using reference TRBV7-3 and TRBJ2-1, is GAGVSQTPSNKVTEKGKYVELRCDPISGHTALYWYRQSLGQGPEFLIYFQGTGAADDSGLPNDRFFAVRPEGSVSTLKIQRTERGDSAVYLCASSFDAFGGEQFFGPGTRLTVL.

This clonotype was recorded a few times. The chain carries TRBV25-1 and TRBJ1-2; D remains unclear. CDR3 size: 12 residues. Looked up from germline, CDR1 is MGHDK and CDR2 is SYGVNS. Trimming removed 2 bases at V and 4 bases at J, with 5 bases between. The CDR3 is CASSEDGYGYTF. The CDR3 nucleotides are TGTGCCAGCAGTGAAGATGGCTATGGCTACACCTTC.

This clonotype was detected many times. The gene calls are TRBV10-3 and TRBJ1-3; unclear D gene. Germline V gene sequence: CDR1 ENHRY, CDR2 SYGVKD. The CDR3 has 11 amino acids. V was shortened by 6 bases and J by 14 bases, with 14 bases between the two germline ends. CDR3 sequence: CAISPPGRLYF. For the CDR3, the DNA is TGTGCCATCAGCCCTCCCGGACGGTTATATTTT.

V gene TRBV24-1 combines with J gene TRBJ2-5, with 7 bases aligning to TRBD1. This CDR3 contains 16 residues. Trimming at V came to 2 bases and at J to 5 bases, leaving 10 bases not matched to a gene. Germline CDR1 KGHDR, CDR2 SFDVKD. The CDR3 reads CATSDSTPGQRETQYF. In DNA form, the CDR3 reads TGTGCCACCAGTGATTCAACTCCGGGACAGAGGGAGACCCAGTACTTC.

V is TRBV29-1 and J is TRBJ2-1; D call uncertain. Germline CDR1 and CDR2: SQVTM and ANQGSEA. Trimming left V 4 bases short and J 3 bases short, with 13 bases between. The CDR3 has 14 amino acids. The CDR3 sequence: CSVVISSGYNEQFF. The CDR3 bases are TGCAGCGTTGTGATTTCCTCGGGCTACAATGAGCAGTTCTTC.

CDR3 sequence reads: CASSASWGTSDYNEQFF. CDR3 bases: TGTGCCAGCAGTGCCTCTTGGGGGACTAGCGACTACAATGAGCAGTTCTTC. The V gene is TRBV6-1, the J gene TRBJ2-1, with 10 bases aligning to TRBD2. The V gene end was trimmed by 4 bases and the J gene end by 3 bases; junction bases not matched to a gene: 9. The CDR3 totals 17 residues. The germline V gene has CDR1 MNHNS and CDR2 SASEGT.